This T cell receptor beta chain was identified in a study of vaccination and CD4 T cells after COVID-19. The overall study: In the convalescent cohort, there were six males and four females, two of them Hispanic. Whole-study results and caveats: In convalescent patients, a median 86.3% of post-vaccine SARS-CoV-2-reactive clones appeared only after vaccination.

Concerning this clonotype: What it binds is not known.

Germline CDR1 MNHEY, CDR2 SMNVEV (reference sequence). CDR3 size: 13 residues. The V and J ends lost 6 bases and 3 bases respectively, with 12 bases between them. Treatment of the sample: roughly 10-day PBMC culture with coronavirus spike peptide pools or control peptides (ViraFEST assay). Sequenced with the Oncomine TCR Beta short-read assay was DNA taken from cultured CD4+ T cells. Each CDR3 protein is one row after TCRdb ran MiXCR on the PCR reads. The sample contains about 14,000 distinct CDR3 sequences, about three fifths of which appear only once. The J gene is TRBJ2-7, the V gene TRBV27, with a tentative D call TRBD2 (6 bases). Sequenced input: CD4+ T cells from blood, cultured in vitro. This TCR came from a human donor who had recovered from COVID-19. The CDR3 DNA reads TGTGCCAGCAGCCCGACTAGTGTCTACGAGCAGTACTTC. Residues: CASSPTSVYEQYF.